This T cell receptor beta chain came from a study of blood T cell repertoires in COVID-19. Turning to the study itself: COVID-19 samples from acute and convalescent phases originated in the United States, Italy and Spain.

In the authors' methods: Reference gene primer amplification yielded estimated nucleated cell counts. The repertoire was sequenced with immunoSEQ multiplex PCR; TCRdb's copy has only in-frame clones and lacks some. The D gene and trimming were derived from the DNA, and the V and J assignments and clone size from that table. The data contain 110,000 or so clones, over 75% of them singletons. The CDR3 totals 15 residues. Germline V gives CDR1 SNHLY, CDR2 FYNNEI. The ends lost 4 bases at V and 4 bases at J; junction bases unmatched: 7. This TCR came from a woman in her 70s who had recovered from COVID-19. The sample was peripheral blood. The rearrangement uses TRBV2 and TRBJ2-5; TRBD1 matches at 9 bases. As DNA, the CDR3 is TGTGCCAGCAGTGGGAACCGACAGGGGGGAGAGACCCAGTACTTC. This codes for CASSGNRQGGETQYF. Together with reference TRBV2 and TRBJ2-5, the CDR3 gives the full variable domain: EPEVTQTPSHQVTQMGQEVILRCVPISNHLYFYWYRQILGQKVEFLVSFYNNEISEKSEIFDDQFSVERPDGSNFTLKIRSTKLEDSAMYFCASSGNRQGGETQYFGPGTRLLVL.